This TCR beta chain was profiled in a study of human T cells and chemical hapten exposure. For the study at large: Per-sample variation in TCR yield stemmed mainly from small pooled library volume differences.

A single record per CDR3 protein comes from TCRdb applying MiXCR to the RACE reads. This table has more than 90,000 distinct CDR3 sequences, roughly a tenth appearing once. The CDR3 covers 13 residues. V gave up 3 bases and J gave up 6 bases; unmatched junction bases: 4. CDR1 and CDR2 (germline): MDHEN, SYDVKM. As to time point: patch test 1, 2 weeks after DPC sensitization. Treatment here: therapeutic diphenylcyclopropenone sensitization with weekly scalp DPC. Worth noting for this clonotype: Its antigen is undetermined.

Study findings and constraints: Expanded TCRs clustered into significantly more large CDR3 similarity groups than controls, the analysis revealed. The count of PT1 expanded TCRs correlated positively with patch test score.

Specimen: whole blood, collected in connection with sensitization to the hapten diphenylcyclopropenone (DPC). The rearrangement uses TRBV28 and TRBJ1-2, with 7 bases matching TRBD1. The clonotype was recovered from a man aged 35 to 55 with alopecia areata. Some clones in this sample may be carry-over from other donors' samples. The CDR3 spells CASSLSGGNGYTF. CDR3 bases: TGTGCCAGCAGTTTGTCAGGGGGTAATGGCTACACCTTC.